The 20 T cell receptor beta chains listed next were all sequenced from one sample in a study of T cells after posttransplantation cyclophosphamide. Profiled with immunoSEQ multiplex PCR; TCRdb holds only in-frame clones, not every one. The sample lists tens of thousands of clones; 86% were seen once. The sample comprised PBMCs. Every receptor here comes from a woman aged 60-70 years with a blood cancer, CMV-positive, and with a related stem cell donor.

This clone was seen a single time. This chain joins TRBV6-5 and TRBJ2-7, with no clear D. The V and J ends lost 4 bases and 2 bases respectively, with 6 bases between them. The CDR3 spans 12 residues. Looked up from germline, CDR1 is MNHEY and CDR2 is SVGAGI. CDR3 residues: CASSSTTYEQYF. CDR3 bases: TGTGCCAGCAGTTCAACAACCTACGAGCAGTACTTC.

The chain links TRBV19 to TRBJ1-4, with D tentatively TRBD1 (5 bases). V was shortened by 5 bases and J by 9 bases, with 22 bases between the two germline ends. The CDR3 is made up of 16 amino acids. Germline values: CDR1 LNHDA, CDR2 SQIVND (reference sequence). CDR3 sequence: CASSAHRGDPYQKLFF. In DNA form, the CDR3 reads TGTGCCAGTAGTGCCCACCGCGGGGACCCATATCAAAAACTGTTTTTT.

The rearrangement uses TRBV5-4 and TRBJ2-1; 8 nucleotides match TRBD2. Germline lookup yields CDR1 SGHNT and CDR2 YYREEE (reference sequence). The CDR3 extends over 12 amino acids. After removal of 10 bases from V and 8 bases from J, the junction contained 8 bases not matched to a gene. The CDR3 bases are TGTGCCGTACGGGAGGGCGGAGATGAGCAGTTCTTC. Translating gives CAVREGGDEQFF.

The rearrangement joins TRBV21-1 to TRBJ1-1. TRBV21-1 is given as a pseudogene. There are 14 residues in the CDR3. The CDR3 nucleotides read TGTGCCAGCAGCAGAATAAACCGTCGGACTGAAGCTTTCTTT. This encodes CASSRINRRTEAFF.

The V and J genes are TRBV11-2 and TRBJ2-7; D possibly corresponds to TRBD2 (6 bases). This CDR3 is built from 15 residues. Trimming stripped 0 bases from V and 4 bases from J, with 13 bases between. Germline CDR1 SGHAT, CDR2 FQNNGV. The CDR3 DNA follows: TGTGCCAGCAGCTTAGAGGGCGCGGGGCCGTACGAGCAGTACTTC. Amino acids: CASSLEGAGPYEQYF.

J is TRBJ2-4 and V is TRBV29-1; D perhaps matches TRBD2 (6 bases). Germline loops: CDR1 SQVTM, CDR2 ANQGSEA. Trimming removed 6 bases at V and 6 bases at J, with 18 bases between. The CDR3 is 14 residues long. CDR3 amino acids: CSVYSPRETNIQYF. DNA for the CDR3: TGCAGCGTATACAGCCCCCGGGAGACAAACATTCAGTACTTC.

This clone was recorded a few times. This chain links TRBV5-1 with TRBJ2-7; the D gene is possibly TRBD1 (6 bases). Germline V gene data show CDR1 as SGHRS and CDR2 as YFSETQ. V was pared by 7 bases and J by 9 bases, with 20 bases between. This CDR3 is 13 amino acids long. The CDR3 sequence is CASGGLGASRQYF. The CDR3 region has the DNA TGCGCCAGCGGCGGACTGGGGGCCTCGCGGCAGTACTTC.

This clone was seen just once. V gene TRBV5-1 combines with J gene TRBJ1-1; 8 bases line up with TRBD1. V lost 1 base and J lost 1; bases outside the gene matches: 3. CDR3 length: 15 amino acids. Per the germline V gene, CDR1 is SGHRS and CDR2 is YFSETQ. The CDR3 coding sequence is TGCGCCAGCAGCTTGACAGGGGGTTCGAACACTGAAGCTTTCTTT. Residues: CASSLTGGSNTEAFF. The full variable domain, in which reference TRBV5-1 and TRBJ1-1 provide the parts outside the CDR3, is KAGVTQTPRYLIKTRGQQVTLSCSPISGHRSVSWYQQTPGQGLQFLFEYFSETQRNKGNFPGRFSGRQFSNSRSEMNVSTLELGDSALYLCASSLTGGSNTEAFFGQGTRLTVV.

The chain is built from TRBV6-5 and TRBJ2-2; a weak D match, TRBD1 (6 bases). The germline V gene has CDR1 MNHEY and CDR2 SVGAGI. The CDR3 is 16 residues long. Trimming pared 4 bases from V and 4 bases from J, leaving 16 bases between. The CDR3: CASSFTGPRSTGELFF. In nucleotides, the CDR3 is TGTGCCAGCAGTTTTACAGGGCCCAGGTCCACCGGGGAGCTGTTTTTT.

The genes are TRBV9 and TRBJ2-2; 8 bases agree with TRBD2. This CDR3 is 16 amino acids long. The ends lost 0 bases at V and 4 bases at J; junction bases unmatched: 5. Germline V gene data show CDR1 as SGDLS and CDR2 as YYNGEE. CDR3 DNA sequence: TGTGCCAGCAGCGTAGCAACTAGCGGAATCACCGGGGAGCTGTTTTTT. It encodes CASSVATSGITGELFF.

The chain is built from TRBV5-6 and TRBJ2-7; 7 nucleotides line up with TRBD1. In germline, CDR1 is SGHDT, CDR2 YYEEEE. CDR3 size: 14 residues. Trimming cost V 2 bases and J 0 bases; bases outside gene matches: 2. CDR3 nucleotides: TGTGCCAGCAGCTTCACAGGGGACTCCTACGAGCAGTACTTC. This gives the protein CASSFTGDSYEQYF.

The chain links TRBV15 to TRBJ1-2; D gene unclear. The CDR3 is 13 amino acids. Trimming took 0 bases from V and 7 from J, leaving 9 bases between them. CDR1 is LNHNV, CDR2 YYDKDF, per germline (reference sequence). DNA of the CDR3: TGTGCCACCAGCAGAGATCATTCGGGTGGCTACACCTTC. This translates into CATSRDHSGGYTF.

This clone has only one observation. The chain is built from TRBV19 and TRBJ2-2; 10 bases line up with TRBD2. This CDR3 region has 16 residues. The trim removed 4 bases at V and 3 bases at J, leaving 5 bases unmatched. Germline CDR1 reads LNHDA; CDR2 reads SQIVND (reference sequence). CDR3 in amino acids: CASSTLGLADTGELFF. In DNA, the CDR3 is TGTGCCAGTAGTACCCTCGGACTAGCGGACACCGGGGAGCTGTTTTTT.

This chain joins TRBV6-5 and TRBJ2-1, with D perhaps TRBD1 (7 bases). CDR3 size: 14 residues. V lost 2 bases, J lost 9 bases, and 14 bases lay in between. Per germline, CDR1 MNHEY and CDR2 SVGAGI. This CDR3 is CASSYRGQGGEQFF. DNA of the CDR3: TGTGCCAGCAGTTACAGGGGCCAGGGGGGTGAGCAGTTCTTC.

The chain is built from TRBV5-8 and TRBJ1-2, with TRBD1 identical over 9 bases. Germline values: CDR1 SGHTS, CDR2 YDEGEE. The trim removed 5 bases at V and 6 bases at J, leaving 8 bases unmatched. This CDR3 comprises 14 residues. Written as DNA, the CDR3 is TGTGCCAGCAGTTCATCGGGACAGGGCGATGGCTACACCTTC. Amino acids: CASSSSGQGDGYTF.

CDR3 region: CASSQYTSRYNEQFF. Written as DNA, the CDR3 is TGTGCCAGCAGCCAATATACTAGTCGGTACAATGAGCAGTTCTTC. The V call is TRBV14, the J call TRBJ2-1, with D possibly matching TRBD2 (5 bases). The CDR3 spans 15 residues. Germline values: CDR1 SGHDN, CDR2 FVKESK. V gave up 2 bases and J gave up 4 bases, with 12 bases separating them.

This clone was observed a few times. The CDR3 DNA follows: TGTGCCAGCAGTGTGGGACAGGGAAGCTATGGCTACACCTTC. Translated, it gives CASSVGQGSYGYTF. The chain employs TRBV2 and TRBJ1-2, with TRBD1 matching 9 bases. Trimming cost V 4 bases and J 4 bases; bases outside gene matches: 4. The CDR3 is 14 amino acids. CDR1 and CDR2 from the germline V gene are SNHLY and FYNNEI.

This clone was counted once. J is TRBJ1-2 and V is TRBV5-1; D is unresolved. V gave up 5 bases and J gave up 3 bases, with 17 bases separating them. Germline assignment: CDR1 SGHRS and CDR2 YFSETQ. The CDR3 has 15 amino acids. The chain's CDR3 is CASREVPSIDYGYTF. The CDR3 coding sequence is TGCGCCAGCAGAGAGGTTCCTAGTATCGACTATGGCTACACCTTC.

The CDR3 sequence: CASSLVSGRATETQYF. Written as DNA, the CDR3 is TGTGCCAGCAGCCTGGTTAGCGGGAGGGCCACAGAGACCCAGTACTTC. This chain connects TRBV14 to TRBJ2-5; 11 positions agree with TRBD2. Unmatched junction bases numbered 8, after V lost 4 bases and J lost 4 bases. This CDR3 comprises 16 residues. The germline V gene has CDR1 SGHDN and CDR2 FVKESK. Combining the CDR3 with reference TRBV14 and TRBJ2-5 gives the whole variable domain EAGVTQFPSHSVIEKGQTVTLRCDPISGHDNLYWYRRVMGKEIKFLLHFVKESKQDESGMPNNRFLAERTGGTYSTLKVQPAELEDSGVYFCASSLVSGRATETQYFGPGTRLLVL.

V gene TRBV19 combines with J gene TRBJ1-6; maybe TRBD1 (6 bases). Trimming removed 7 bases at V and 8 bases at J, with 12 bases between. CDR1 LNHDA and CDR2 SQIVND come from the germline V gene (reference sequence). The CDR3 length is 13 residues. Here the CDR3 reads CASKTGLDSPLHF. The CDR3 nucleotides are TGTGCCAGTAAAACAGGGCTGGATTCACCCCTCCACTTT.